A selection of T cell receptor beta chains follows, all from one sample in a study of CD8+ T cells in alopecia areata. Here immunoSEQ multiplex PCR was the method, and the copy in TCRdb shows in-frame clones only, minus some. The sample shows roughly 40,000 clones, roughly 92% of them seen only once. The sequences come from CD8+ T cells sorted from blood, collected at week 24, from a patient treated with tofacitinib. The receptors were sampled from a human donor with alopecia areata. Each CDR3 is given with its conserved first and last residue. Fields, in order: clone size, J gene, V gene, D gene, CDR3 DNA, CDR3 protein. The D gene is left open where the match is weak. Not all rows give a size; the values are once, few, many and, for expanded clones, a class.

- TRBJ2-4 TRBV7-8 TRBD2 TGTGCCAGCAGCTCATCGGGGGGAATTGACCTAGCCAAAAACATTCAGTACTTC CASSSSGGIDLAKNIQYF
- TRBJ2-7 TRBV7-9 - TGTGCCAGCAGCCCCCCTCACCCTAGGTACGAGCAGTACTTC CASSPPHPRYEQYF
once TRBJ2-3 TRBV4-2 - TGTGCCAGCAGCCAAGATTCCTTGCACCGGGGGCAGACAGATACGCAGTATTTT CASSQDSLHRGQTDTQYF
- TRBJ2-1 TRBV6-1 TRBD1 TGTGCCAGCAGTGACCCCGACGGACAGGGGCGAAGCTCCTACAATGAGCAGTTCTTC CASSDPDGQGRSSYNEQFF
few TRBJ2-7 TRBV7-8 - TGTGCCAGCAGCTTAACAGGGAACTACGAGCAGTACTTC CASSLTGNYEQYF
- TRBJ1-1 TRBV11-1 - TGTGCCAGCAGCTACGCAGGGCAGTCGGCGCACAGGGTAGGCACTGAAGCTTTCTTT CASSYAGQSAHRVGTEAFF
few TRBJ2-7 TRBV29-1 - TGCAGCGTTGAAACAGGGCAGACCTACGAGCAGTACTTC CSVETGQTYEQYF
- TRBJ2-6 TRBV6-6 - TGTGCCAGCAGTCCGACAGCCACCTCTGGGGCCAACGTCCTGACTTTC CASSPTATSGANVLTF
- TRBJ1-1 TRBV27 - TGTGCCAGCAGTTCCGGTGCGGGGGGGATTACTGAAGCTTTCTTT CASSSGAGGITEAFF
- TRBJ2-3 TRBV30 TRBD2 TGTGCCGCGGAAGCGGGGGTGACACTCACAGATACGCAGTATTTT CAAEAGVTLTDTQYF
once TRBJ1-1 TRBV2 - TGTGCCGGGGTTGAAGCTTTCTTT CAGVEAFF
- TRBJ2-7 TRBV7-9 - TGTGCCAGCAGCCCCTGGGACGTATCGCACGAGCAGTACTTC CASSPWDVSHEQYF
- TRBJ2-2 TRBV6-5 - TGTGCCAGCAGTGACTTGGGCATTGGGACCGGGGAGCTGTTTTTT CASSDLGIGTGELFF
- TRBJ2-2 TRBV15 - TGTGCCACCAGCAGAGAGGGTGACACCGGGGAGCTGTTTTTT CATSREGDTGELFF
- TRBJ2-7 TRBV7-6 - TGTGCCAGCAGCTTATCAGGGGATTCCCACGAGCAGTACTTC CASSLSGDSHEQYF
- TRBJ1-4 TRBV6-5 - TGTGCCAGCAGTTCCGGGACGGTAGAAAAACTGTTTTTT CASSSGTVEKLFF
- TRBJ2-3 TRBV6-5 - TGTGCCAGCAGTTGGGGACGACACACAGATACGCAGTATTTT CASSWGRHTDTQYF
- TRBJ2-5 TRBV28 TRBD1 TGTGCCAGCAGTTACCCCTCAGACTCGGGACAGGGAGAGACCCAGTACTTC CASSYPSDSGQGETQYF
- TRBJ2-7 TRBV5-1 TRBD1 TGCGCCAGCAGCGACCACGTGGGGCAGGGGGCCAAGGAGCAGTACTTC CASSDHVGQGAKEQYF
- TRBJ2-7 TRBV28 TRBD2 TGTGCCAGCTGGGCGGGGGAGGGGAGCTCCTACGAGCAGTACTTC CASWAGEGSSYEQYF
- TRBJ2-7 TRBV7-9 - TGTGCCAGCAGCTTGGTGACAGCACAGTACGAGCAGTACTTC CASSLVTAQYEQYF
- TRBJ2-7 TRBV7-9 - TGTGCCAGCAGCTTAGGACAGGTCCTTTGGGAGCAGTACTTC CASSLGQVLWEQYF
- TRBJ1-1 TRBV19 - TGTGCCAGTTATGGCGTGGACACTGAAGCTTTCTTT CASYGVDTEAFF
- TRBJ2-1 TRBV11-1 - TGTGCCAGCAGCTGGGGGGCAGGGTCCACCTACAATGAGCAGTTCTTC CASSWGAGSTYNEQFF
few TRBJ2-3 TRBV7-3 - TGTGCCAGCAGCTTAACCGTCGGGCATACGCAGTATTTT CASSLTVGHTQYF